Following are 31 T cell receptor beta chains from one sample sequenced in a study of T cells after yellow fever vaccination. From the 5' RACE reads, TCRdb called clonotypes with MiXCR, one entry per CDR3 protein. In the table there are fewer than 350,000 distinct CDR3 sequences, approximately 4% of which are singletons. Sequenced here: PBMCs, sampled 15 days after the yellow fever booster vaccination. These TCRs come from a man aged 18 to 29 who received the YFV17D yellow fever vaccine.

V usage is TRBV28 and J usage is TRBJ2-2; D is undetermined. V lost 2 bases and J 10 bases, leaving 8 bases between the germline ends. Germline V CDR1 and CDR2: MDHEN, SYDVKM. CDR3 size: 12 residues. The CDR3 bases are TGTGCCAGCAGTTTACACCCCGTGGAGCTGTTTTTT. This translates into CASSLHPVELFF.

This clonotype was seen repeatedly, ten times or more. J is TRBJ2-4 and V is TRBV6-5; TRBD1 or TRBD2 may be the D gene (5 bases each). Trimming cost V 4 bases and J 8 bases, with 18 bases left between them. Germline lookup yields CDR1 MNHEY and CDR2 SVGAGI. The CDR3 is 15 residues long. Written as DNA, the CDR3 is TGTGCCAGCAGTTCTCGTGGATGGGGGTTGGACATTCAGTACTTC. Protein sequence: CASSSRGWGLDIQYF.

V usage is TRBV29-1 and J usage is TRBJ1-6, with 10 bases aligning to TRBD1. Germline CDR1 and CDR2: SQVTM and ANQGSEA. J was trimmed by 5 bases and V by 6 bases; bases with no gene match: 1. The CDR3 sequence is 13 residues long. CDR3 coding DNA: TGCAGCGTCGGACAGGGGGATAATTCACCCCTCCACTTT. Its protein product is CSVGQGDNSPLHF.

The chain has TRBV7-2 and TRBJ1-4; a possible D gene is TRBD1 (5 bases). The length of the CDR3 is 15 residues. CDR1 is SGHTA and CDR2 is FQGNSA in the germline V gene. The V and J ends lost 7 bases and 0 bases respectively, with 12 bases between them. The CDR3 DNA is TGTGCCAGCACCCCCGGGGCCACAACTAATGAAAAACTGTTTTTT. This translates into CASTPGATTNEKLFF.

There are a few counts of this clonotype. J is TRBJ2-5 and V is TRBV6-2 or TRBV6-3; D gene ambiguous. V was cut by 2 bases and J by 5 bases, with 18 bases left in between. The germline V gene encodes CDR1 MNHEY and CDR2 SVGEGT. The CDR3 covers 16 residues. CDR3: CASSYAPTGSRETQYF. The CDR3 DNA sequence: TGTGCCAGCAGTTACGCGCCGACTGGATCACGGGAGACCCAGTACTTC.

This chain links TRBV7-2 with TRBJ2-3, with D unresolved. Germline assignment: CDR1 SGHTA and CDR2 FQGNSA. Trimming cost V 5 bases and J 6 bases, with 12 bases left between them. There are 13 residues in the CDR3. The DNA of the CDR3 is TGTGCCAGCAGCCCAGAGAGTGGGGATACGCAGTATTTT. Translation gives CASSPESGDTQYF.

The rearrangement links TRBV4-3 to TRBJ1-4, with TRBD1 as a possible D gene (5 bases). Germline CDR1 LGHNA, CDR2 YSLEER. V was trimmed by 1 base and J by 4 bases, leaving 13 bases between them. The CDR3 runs 16 residues. The CDR3 DNA reads as TGCGCCAGCAGCCAAGCGTCGCCGAGGGGTAATGAAAAACTGTTTTTT. As protein: CASSQASPRGNEKLFF.

The J gene is TRBJ1-2, the V gene TRBV12-3 or TRBV12-4, with D possibly TRBD1 on 5 matching bases. This CDR3 is built from 13 residues. The ends were cut back, 7 bases at V and 8 bases at J, with 17 bases in the middle. The CDR3 spells CASTGTGTWGYTF. The CDR3 DNA follows: TGTGCCAGCACCGGGACGGGGACTTGGGGCTACACCTTC.

This clonotype was seen ten or more times. The rearrangement uses TRBV4-2 and TRBJ2-5; TRBD2 is a possible D gene (7 bases). The CDR3 totals 15 residues. V was cut by 2 bases and J by 1 base, with 11 bases left in between. Germline V gives CDR1 LGHNA, CDR2 YNFKEQ. CDR3 amino acids: CASSQWGGAQETQYF. The CDR3 region has the DNA TGTGCCAGCAGCCAATGGGGGGGGGCCCAAGAGACCCAGTACTTC.

This clonotype has a count of ten or more. The chain joins TRBV20-1 to TRBJ2-1; TRBD2 might be the D (5 bases). The CDR3 spans 16 residues. V was pared by 6 bases and J by 0 bases, with 18 bases between. The germline V gene encodes CDR1 DFQATT and CDR2 SNEGSKA (reference sequence). CDR3 in amino acids: CSAIIEGGSSYNEQFF. In DNA, the CDR3 is TGCAGTGCCATTATAGAGGGTGGGAGCTCCTACAATGAGCAGTTCTTC.

This clonotype occurred a few times. One end of the junction fails to match germline, which may point to a read error. V and J are TRBV20-1 and TRBJ1-4, with D hard to call. In germline, CDR1 is DFQATT, CDR2 SNEGSKA (reference sequence). CDR3 length: 14 residues. The chain's CDR3 is CSARGTILGEKLCF. The CDR3 DNA sequence: TGCAGTGCTAGAGGGACCATCCTCGGTGAAAAACTGTGTTTT.

This clonotype has only a few counts. This sequence may be a read error, since a much larger clone differs from it by one base. The rearrangement links TRBV14 to TRBJ2-5; D call uncertain. The length of the CDR3 is 11 residues. Trimming left V 3 bases short and J 5 bases short, with 4 bases between. Germline CDR1 SGHDN, CDR2 FVKESK. CDR3 DNA sequence: TGTGCCAGCAGCCATGCGGAGACCCAGTACTTC. Translated: CASSHAETQYF.

This clonotype appeared many times. V gene TRBV7-6 combines with J gene TRBJ1-3, with 10 bases identical to TRBD1. The germline V gene encodes CDR1 SGHVS and CDR2 FNYEAQ. This CDR3 contains 16 residues. V was pared by 5 bases and J by 0 bases, with 4 bases of the junction left unmatched. Written as DNA, the CDR3 is TGTGCCAGCAGCCCGGGACAGGGGCTCTCTGGAAACACCATATATTTT. Amino acids: CASSPGQGLSGNTIYF.

There are a few counts of this clonotype. The chain combines TRBV4-1 with TRBJ2-1; D may be TRBD1 (6 bases). Germline values: CDR1 MGHRA, CDR2 YSYEKL. The CDR3 is 14 amino acids. V shed 2 bases and J shed 7 bases, with 12 bases lying between them. The CDR3, as DNA: TGCGCCAGCAGCCAACCTTTCAGGGGTAATGAGCAGTTCTTC. Protein: CASSQPFRGNEQFF.

In its sample, this clonotype was seen a few times. The chain uses TRBV6-5 and TRBJ2-5; D might be TRBD1 (7 bases). Germline loops: CDR1 MNHEY, CDR2 SVGAGI. Trimming removed 10 bases at V and 2 bases at J, with 17 bases between. This CDR3 region has 14 residues. The CDR3 nucleotides are TGTGCCACCTCAGGGGGGACTTATCAAGAGACCCAGTACTTC. Translated, it gives CATSGGTYQETQYF.

The chain combines TRBV2 with TRBJ1-5; 9 positions match TRBD1. Trimming took 6 bases from V and 7 from J; bases not matched to a gene: 4. The CDR3 contains 13 residues. The V gene's germline CDR1 is SNHLY and CDR2 FYNNEI. CDR3 sequence reads: CASSTGQGQPQHF. The CDR3 region has the DNA TGTGCCAGCAGCACGGGACAGGGCCAGCCCCAGCATTTT.

At least ten counts were recorded for this clonotype. The chain combines TRBV27 with TRBJ1-2; D unresolved. Germline-derived CDR1 and CDR2 are MNHEY and SMNVEV (reference sequence). The CDR3 runs to 14 residues. Deletions cut 6 bases from V and 0 bases from J, with 11 bases between. The CDR3 nucleotides read TGTGCCAGCAGGCCCGGGATTCCTAACTATGGCTACACCTTC. It is translated as CASRPGIPNYGYTF.

This clonotype was seen a handful of times. The CDR3 DNA follows: TGCAGCGTCCACGAAGGGGCCGGGGCCAACGTCCTGACTTTC. Protein: CSVHEGAGANVLTF. This chain connects TRBV29-1 to TRBJ2-6; D possibly corresponds to TRBD1 (5 bases). Germline CDR1 and CDR2: SQVTM and ANQGSEA. V was cut by 6 bases and J by 4 bases, with 13 bases left in between. The CDR3 runs to 14 residues.

This clonotype occurred a few times. The rearrangement joins TRBV20-1 to TRBJ2-7; 8 nucleotides align to TRBD2. V lost 2 bases, J lost 4 bases, and 7 bases stayed unmatched. The CDR3 totals 14 residues. Germline CDR1 DFQATT, CDR2 SNEGSKA (reference sequence). The CDR3 coding sequence is TGCAGTGCTAGAAGACTAGCGCGCTTATACGAGCAGTACGTC. It encodes CSARRLARLYEQYV.

This clonotype occurred a few times. The chain links TRBV10-1 to TRBJ2-1; tentatively, D is TRBD2 (7 bases). CDR1 and CDR2 from the germline V gene are WNHNN and SYGVQD (reference sequence). V was cut by 9 bases and J by 7 bases, with 19 bases left in between. This CDR3 is 14 amino acids long. The CDR3 is CARGEPGGKNEQFF. The CDR3 nucleotides are TGCGCCAGAGGTGAACCGGGGGGCAAAAATGAGCAGTTCTTC.

This clonotype was picked up many times. The chain links TRBV4-1 to TRBJ2-7; 7 nucleotides agree with TRBD1. Germline CDR1 and CDR2: MGHRA and YSYEKL. J lost 4 bases, V lost 1 base, and 4 bases had no gene match. The length of the CDR3 is 14 residues. CDR3 sequence: CASSQVGTVYEQYF. CDR3 coding DNA: TGCGCCAGCAGCCAAGTAGGGACAGTATACGAGCAGTACTTC.

This clonotype showed up many times. The V call is TRBV5-5, the J call TRBJ2-3; TRBD1 agrees at 7 bases. V dropped 5 bases and J dropped 3; count of bases not matched to a gene: 12. The germline CDR1 and CDR2 sequences are SGHKS and YYEKEE (reference sequence). CDR3 size: 16 residues. CDR3 amino acids: CASSHWATGATDTQYF. The CDR3 nucleotides are TGTGCCAGCAGTCATTGGGCTACAGGGGCGACAGATACGCAGTATTTT.

The rearrangement joins TRBV12-3 or TRBV12-4 to TRBJ1-5; perhaps TRBD1 as D (6 bases). The CDR3 loop spans 17 amino acids. V shed 8 bases and J shed 1 base, with 21 bases lying between them. The CDR3 spells CASWGGAGSYSNQPQHF. The CDR3 DNA is TGTGCCAGCTGGGGGGGGGCCGGCAGCTACAGCAATCAGCCCCAGCATTTT.

This clonotype was detected only a few times. V and J are TRBV27 and TRBJ2-1; 8 bases fit TRBD2. Germline V gene lookup returns CDR1 MNHEY and CDR2 SMNVEV (reference sequence). The CDR3 has 16 amino acids. V lost 5 bases, J lost 0 bases, and 6 bases stayed unmatched. Here the CDR3 reads CASSTQSGGSYNEQFF. CDR3 bases: TGTGCCAGCAGTACCCAAAGCGGGGGCTCCTACAATGAGCAGTTCTTC.

This clonotype was observed at least ten times. This CDR3 is CASSSGAAGNTIYF. Here the CDR3 DNA reads TGTGCCAGCAGTTCGGGGGCAGCCGGAAACACCATATATTTT. The gene calls are TRBV6-5 and TRBJ1-3; D possibly corresponds to TRBD1 (6 bases). This CDR3 has 14 residues. Per the germline V gene, CDR1 is MNHEY and CDR2 is SVGAGI. V lost 4 bases to trimming and J lost 4 bases, with 11 bases between them.

This clonotype was observed at least ten times. V usage is TRBV6-5 and J usage is TRBJ1-2, with a tentative D call TRBD1 (5 bases). The germline V gene has CDR1 MNHEY and CDR2 SVGAGI. Trimming took off 4 bases at V and 4 bases at J, with 13 bases between the two ends. The CDR3 totals 14 residues. CDR3 in DNA: TGTGCCAGCAGTTCATACCGGGGACCCTATGGCTACACCTTC. Protein product: CASSSYRGPYGYTF.

This clonotype has at least ten counts. The chain links TRBV7-2 to TRBJ2-2; 9 nucleotides agree with TRBD2. There are 15 residues in the CDR3. Germline V gene data show CDR1 as SGHTA and CDR2 as FQGNSA. Germline trimming cut 8 bases from V and 7 bases from J; bases unmatched to any gene: 11. This CDR3 reads CASSGTSSWGGELFF. As DNA, the CDR3 is TGTGCCAGCTCGGGGACTAGCTCTTGGGGCGGGGAGCTGTTTTTT.

The chain links TRBV19 to TRBJ2-5; D is possibly TRBD2 (5 bases). The CDR3 has 13 residues. The germline V and J ends were trimmed by 8 bases and 0 bases, with 10 bases remaining between them. CDR1 and CDR2 from the germline V gene are LNHDA and SQIVND (reference sequence). CDR3 region: CASQRAYQETQYF. CDR3 nucleotides: TGTGCCAGTCAGAGGGCGTACCAAGAGACCCAGTACTTC.

This clonotype was found many times. The rearrangement joins TRBV5-1 to TRBJ2-5, with 8 bases matching TRBD1. CDR1 is SGHRS and CDR2 is YFSETQ in the germline V gene. The ends lost 2 bases at V and 3 bases at J; junction bases unmatched: 3. This CDR3 has 14 residues. The CDR3 loop reads CASSFQGAEETQYF. DNA of the CDR3: TGCGCCAGCAGCTTCCAGGGGGCAGAAGAGACCCAGTACTTC. Full variable domain (remainder filled in from reference TRBV5-1 and TRBJ2-5): KAGVTQTPRYLIKTRGQQVTLSCSPISGHRSVSWYQQTPGQGLQFLFEYFSETQRNKGNFPGRFSGRQFSNSRSEMNVSTLELGDSALYLCASSFQGAEETQYFGPGTRLLVL.

This clonotype was counted only a few times. The V gene is TRBV24-1, the J gene TRBJ1-2, with 9 bases matching TRBD1. With V trimmed by 7 bases and J by 7 bases, 12 bases remained unmatched. Germline loops: CDR1 KGHDR, CDR2 SFDVKD. The CDR3 spans 15 residues. The CDR3 bases are TGTGCCACCAGCCGGGGGGACAGGGAGAAGGGTGGCTACACCTTC. This gives the protein CATSRGDREKGGYTF.

This clonotype was recorded at least ten times. The chain carries TRBV7-2 and TRBJ2-1; 13 bases map to TRBD2. The length of the CDR3 is 19 residues. Germline V gene data show CDR1 as SGHTA and CDR2 as FQGNSA. V gave up 8 bases and J gave up 12 bases; unmatched junction bases: 25. The CDR3 nucleotides are TGTGCCAGCTCGCCCGTCGAGAGACTAGCGGGGGGACTCGACTCCTGGCAGTTCTTC. Translation gives CASSPVERLAGGLDSWQFF. Full variable domain (rest looked up from reference TRBV7-2 and TRBJ2-1): GAGVSQSPSNKVTEKGKDVELRCDPISGHTALYWYRQSLGQGLEFLIYFQGNSAPDKSGLPSDRFSAERTGGSVSTLTIQRTQQEDSAVYLCASSPVERLAGGLDSWQFFGPGTRLTVL.